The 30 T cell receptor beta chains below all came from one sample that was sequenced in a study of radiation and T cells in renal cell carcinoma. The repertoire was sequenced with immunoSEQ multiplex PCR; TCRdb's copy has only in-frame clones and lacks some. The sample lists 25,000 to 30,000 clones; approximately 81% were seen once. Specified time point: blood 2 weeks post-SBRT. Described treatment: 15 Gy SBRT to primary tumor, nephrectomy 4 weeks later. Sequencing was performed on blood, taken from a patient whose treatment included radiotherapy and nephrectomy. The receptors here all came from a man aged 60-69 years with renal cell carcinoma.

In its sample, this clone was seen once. This CDR3 reads CASSTTSGGHNEQFF. CDR3 sequence (DNA): TGTGCCAGCAGCACCACTAGCGGGGGGCACAATGAGCAGTTCTTC. The chain has TRBV7-2 and TRBJ2-1, with 12 bases lining up with TRBD2. In germline, CDR1 is SGHTA, CDR2 FQGNSA. After removal of 5 bases from V and 5 bases from J, the junction contained 4 bases not matched to a gene. The CDR3 is 15 residues long. Using reference TRBV7-2 and TRBJ2-1 for the parts outside the CDR3, the full variable domain is GAGVSQSPSNKVTEKGKDVELRCDPISGHTALYWYRQSLGQGLEFLIYFQGNSAPDKSGLPSDRFSAERTGGSVSTLTIQRTQQEDSAVYLCASSTTSGGHNEQFFGPGTRLTVL.

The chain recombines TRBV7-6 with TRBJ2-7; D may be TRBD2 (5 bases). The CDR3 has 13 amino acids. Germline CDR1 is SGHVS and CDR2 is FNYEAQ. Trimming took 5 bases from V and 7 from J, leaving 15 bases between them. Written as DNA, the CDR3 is TGTGCCAGCAGCCACGCCGCTACGGGGGAGCAGTACTTC. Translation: CASSHAATGEQYF.

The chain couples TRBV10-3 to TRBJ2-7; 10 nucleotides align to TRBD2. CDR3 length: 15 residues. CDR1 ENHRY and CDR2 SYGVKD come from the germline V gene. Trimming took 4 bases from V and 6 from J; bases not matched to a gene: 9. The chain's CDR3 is CAISGGEASGSEQYF. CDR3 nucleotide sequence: TGTGCCATCAGTGGAGGAGAGGCTAGCGGGAGCGAGCAGTACTTC.

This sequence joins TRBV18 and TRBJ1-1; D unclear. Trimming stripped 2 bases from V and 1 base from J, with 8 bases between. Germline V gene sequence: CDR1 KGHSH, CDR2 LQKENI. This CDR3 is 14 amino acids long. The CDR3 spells CASSPRESNTEAFF. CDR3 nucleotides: TGTGCCAGCTCACCAAGGGAGTCGAACACTGAAGCTTTCTTT.

CDR3 protein: CSSGGAYGYTF. CDR3 sequence (DNA): TGCAGTTCCGGGGGGGCCTATGGCTACACCTTC. This rearrangement joins TRBV20-1 to TRBJ1-2, with D possibly matching TRBD1 (6 bases). The CDR3 runs to 11 residues. Trimming took 8 bases from V and 4 from J, leaving 11 bases between them. Germline assignment: CDR1 DFQATT and CDR2 SNEGSKA (reference sequence).

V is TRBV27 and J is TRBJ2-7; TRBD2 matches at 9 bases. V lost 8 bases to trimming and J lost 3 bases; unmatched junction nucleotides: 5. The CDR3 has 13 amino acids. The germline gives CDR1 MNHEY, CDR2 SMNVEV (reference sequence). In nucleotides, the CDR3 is TGTGCCAGCGCTAGCGGGAATTTCTACGAGCAGTACTTC. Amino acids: CASASGNFYEQYF.

CDR3 loop: CASSAHRGFRGTQYF. The CDR3, as DNA: TGTGCCAGCAGCGCACACAGGGGGTTCCGGGGGACCCAGTACTTC. V usage is TRBV21-1 and J usage is TRBJ2-5; TRBD1 was called by the table and not checked on the DNA. TRBV21-1 is a known pseudogene. This CDR3 is 15 amino acids long.

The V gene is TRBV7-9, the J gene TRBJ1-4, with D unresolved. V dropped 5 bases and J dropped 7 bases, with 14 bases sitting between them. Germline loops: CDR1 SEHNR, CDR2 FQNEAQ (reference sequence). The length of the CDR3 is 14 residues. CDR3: CASSPPGFGEKLFF. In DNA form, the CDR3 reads TGTGCCAGCAGCCCCCCCGGTTTTGGTGAAAAACTGTTTTTT.

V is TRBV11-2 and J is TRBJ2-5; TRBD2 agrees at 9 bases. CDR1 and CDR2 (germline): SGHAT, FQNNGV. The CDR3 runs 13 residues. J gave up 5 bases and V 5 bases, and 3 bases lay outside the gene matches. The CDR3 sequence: CASSRTSAETQYF. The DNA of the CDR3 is TGTGCCAGCAGCAGGACTAGCGCCGAGACCCAGTACTTC.

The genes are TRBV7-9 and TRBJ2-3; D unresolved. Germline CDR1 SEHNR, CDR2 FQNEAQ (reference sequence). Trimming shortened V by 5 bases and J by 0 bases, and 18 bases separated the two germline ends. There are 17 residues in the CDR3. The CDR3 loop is CASSARAILTSTDTQYF. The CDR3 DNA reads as TGTGCCAGCAGCGCAAGAGCGATCCTAACTAGCACAGATACGCAGTATTTT.

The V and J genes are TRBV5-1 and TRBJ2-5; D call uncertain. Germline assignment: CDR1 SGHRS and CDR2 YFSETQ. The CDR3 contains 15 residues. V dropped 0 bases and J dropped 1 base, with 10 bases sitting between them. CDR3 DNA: TGCGCCAGCAGCTTGGAGGTGGGTACCCAAGAGACCCAGTACTTC. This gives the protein CASSLEVGTQETQYF.

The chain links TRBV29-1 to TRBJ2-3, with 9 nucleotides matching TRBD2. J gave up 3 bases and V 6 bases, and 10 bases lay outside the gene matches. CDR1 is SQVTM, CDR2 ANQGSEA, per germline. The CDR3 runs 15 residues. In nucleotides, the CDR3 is TGCAGCGTCCTTGGTGTAGCGGGAGTTACAGATACGCAGTATTTT. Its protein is CSVLGVAGVTDTQYF.

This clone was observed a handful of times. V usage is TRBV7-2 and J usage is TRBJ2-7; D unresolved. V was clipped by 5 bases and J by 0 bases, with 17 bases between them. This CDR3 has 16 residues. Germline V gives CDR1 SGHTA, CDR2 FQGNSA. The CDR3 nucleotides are TGTGCCAGCAGCCCCCAGTTTGCCGCGCTCTCCTACGAGCAGTACTTC. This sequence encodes CASSPQFAALSYEQYF.

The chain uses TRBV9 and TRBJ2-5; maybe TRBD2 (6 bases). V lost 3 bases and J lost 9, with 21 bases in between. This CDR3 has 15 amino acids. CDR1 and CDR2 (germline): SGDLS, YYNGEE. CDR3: CASSGRGGTGGPQYF. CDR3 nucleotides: TGTGCCAGCAGCGGACGTGGGGGGACCGGGGGTCCCCAGTACTTC.

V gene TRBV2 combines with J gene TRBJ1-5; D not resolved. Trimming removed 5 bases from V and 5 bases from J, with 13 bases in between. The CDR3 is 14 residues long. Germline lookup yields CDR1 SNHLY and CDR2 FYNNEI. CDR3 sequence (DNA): TGTGCCAGCAGTTTCGGACCCGGTGATCAGCCCCAGCATTTT. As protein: CASSFGPGDQPQHF.

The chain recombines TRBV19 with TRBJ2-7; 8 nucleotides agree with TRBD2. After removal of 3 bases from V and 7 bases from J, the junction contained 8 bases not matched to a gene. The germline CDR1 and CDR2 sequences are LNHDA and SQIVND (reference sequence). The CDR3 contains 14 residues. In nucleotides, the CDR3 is TGTGCCAGTAGTATTGAGCGGGAGAAGCGAGAGCAGTACTTC. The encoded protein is CASSIEREKREQYF.

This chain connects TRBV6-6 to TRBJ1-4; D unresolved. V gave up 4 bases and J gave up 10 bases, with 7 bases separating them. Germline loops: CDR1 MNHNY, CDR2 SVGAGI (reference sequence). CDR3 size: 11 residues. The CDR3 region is CASSLEGKLFF. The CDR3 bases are TGTGCCAGCAGTTTGGAGGGAAAACTGTTTTTT.

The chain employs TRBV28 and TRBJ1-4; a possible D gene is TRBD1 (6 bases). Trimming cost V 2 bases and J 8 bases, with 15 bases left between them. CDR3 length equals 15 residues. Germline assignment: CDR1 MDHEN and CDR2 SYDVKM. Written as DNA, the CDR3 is TGTGCCAGCAGTTTAGCCCGTCAGGGGAGGGAAAAACTGTTTTTT. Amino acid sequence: CASSLARQGREKLFF. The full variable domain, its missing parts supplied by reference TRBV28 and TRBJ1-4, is DVKVTQSSRYLVKRTGEKVFLECVQDMDHENMFWYRQDPGLGLRLIYFSYDVKMKEKGDIPEGYSVSREKKERFSLILESASTNQTSMYLCASSLARQGREKLFFGSGTQLSVL.

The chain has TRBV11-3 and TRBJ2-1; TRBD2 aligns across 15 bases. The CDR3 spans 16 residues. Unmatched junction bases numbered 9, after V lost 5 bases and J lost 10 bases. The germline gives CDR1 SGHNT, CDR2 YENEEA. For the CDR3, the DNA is TGTGCCAGCAGCCCCCGGACTAGCGGGAGGGTAGGCGAGCAGTTCTTC. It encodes CASSPRTSGRVGEQFF.

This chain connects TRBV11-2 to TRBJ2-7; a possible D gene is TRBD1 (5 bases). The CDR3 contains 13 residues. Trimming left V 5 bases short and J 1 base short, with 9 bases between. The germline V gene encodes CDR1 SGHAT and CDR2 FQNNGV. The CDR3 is CASSATVSYEQYF. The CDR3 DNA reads TGTGCCAGCAGCGCGACAGTTTCCTACGAGCAGTACTTC. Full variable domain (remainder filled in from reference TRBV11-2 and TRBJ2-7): EAGVAQSPRYKIIEKRQSVAFWCNPISGHATLYWYQQILGQGPKLLIQFQNNGVVDDSQLPKDRFSAERLKGVDSTLKIQPAKLEDSAVYLCASSATVSYEQYFGPGTRLTVT.

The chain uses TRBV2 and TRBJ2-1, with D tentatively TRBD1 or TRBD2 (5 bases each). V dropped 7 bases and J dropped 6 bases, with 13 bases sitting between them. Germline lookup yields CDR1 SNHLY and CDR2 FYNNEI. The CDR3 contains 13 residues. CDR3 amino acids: CASKGTGGNEQFF. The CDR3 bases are TGTGCCAGCAAAGGGACCGGAGGCAATGAGCAGTTCTTC.

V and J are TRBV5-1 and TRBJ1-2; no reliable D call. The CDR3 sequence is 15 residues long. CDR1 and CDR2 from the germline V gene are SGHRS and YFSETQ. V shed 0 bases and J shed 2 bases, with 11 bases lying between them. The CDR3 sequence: CASSLADGRNYGYTF. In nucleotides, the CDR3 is TGCGCCAGCAGCTTGGCGGACGGTCGGAACTATGGCTACACCTTC.

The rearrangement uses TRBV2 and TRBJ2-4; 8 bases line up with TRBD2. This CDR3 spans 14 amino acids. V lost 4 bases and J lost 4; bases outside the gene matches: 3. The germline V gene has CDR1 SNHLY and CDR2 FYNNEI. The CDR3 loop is CASSAIAGKNIQYF. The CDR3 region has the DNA TGTGCCAGCAGTGCAATAGCGGGGAAAAACATTCAGTACTTC.

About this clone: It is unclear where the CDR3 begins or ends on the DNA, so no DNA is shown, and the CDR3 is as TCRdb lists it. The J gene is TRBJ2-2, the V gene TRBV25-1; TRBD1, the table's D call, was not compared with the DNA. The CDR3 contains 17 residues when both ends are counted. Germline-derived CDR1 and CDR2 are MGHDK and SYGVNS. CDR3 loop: CASRLNLSLGTPGSCFF.

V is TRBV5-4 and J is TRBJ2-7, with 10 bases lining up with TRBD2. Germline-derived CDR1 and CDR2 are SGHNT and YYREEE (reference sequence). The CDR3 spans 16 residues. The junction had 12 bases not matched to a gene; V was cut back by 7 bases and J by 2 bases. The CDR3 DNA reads TGTGCCAGCGCCCGGCTAGCGGGAGACAACGCCTACGAGCAGTACTTC. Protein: CASARLAGDNAYEQYF.

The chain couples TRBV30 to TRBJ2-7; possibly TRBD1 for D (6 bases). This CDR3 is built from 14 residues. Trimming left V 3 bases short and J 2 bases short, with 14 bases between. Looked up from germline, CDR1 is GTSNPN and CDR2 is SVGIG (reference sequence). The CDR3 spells CAWSLVGGTYEQYF. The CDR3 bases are TGTGCCTGGAGCTTGGTAGGGGGAACCTACGAGCAGTACTTC.

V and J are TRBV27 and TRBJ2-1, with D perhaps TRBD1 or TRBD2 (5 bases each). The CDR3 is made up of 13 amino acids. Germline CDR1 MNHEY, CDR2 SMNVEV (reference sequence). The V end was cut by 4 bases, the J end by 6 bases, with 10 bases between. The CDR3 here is CASSSTGPNEQFF. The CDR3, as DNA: TGTGCCAGCAGTTCTACGGGGCCCAATGAGCAGTTCTTC.

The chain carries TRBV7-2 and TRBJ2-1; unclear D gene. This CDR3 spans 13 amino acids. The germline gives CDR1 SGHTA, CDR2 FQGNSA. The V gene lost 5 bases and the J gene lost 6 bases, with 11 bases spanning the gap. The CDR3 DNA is TGTGCCAGCAGCGACGGCAGCAGCAATGAGCAGTTCTTC. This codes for CASSDGSSNEQFF.

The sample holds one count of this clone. The CDR3, as DNA: TGTGCCAGCAGCTTGGCATACGTGGGGTTCTATGGCTACACCTTC. It specifies CASSLAYVGFYGYTF. V and J are TRBV7-2 and TRBJ1-2; D remains ambiguous. Looked up from germline, CDR1 is SGHTA and CDR2 is FQGNSA. Trimming stripped 3 bases from V and 4 bases from J, with 15 bases between. The CDR3 consists of 15 residues.

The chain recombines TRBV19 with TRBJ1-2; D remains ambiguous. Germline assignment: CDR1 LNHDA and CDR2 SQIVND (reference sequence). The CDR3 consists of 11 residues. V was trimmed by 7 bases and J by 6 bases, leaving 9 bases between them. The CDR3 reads CASTNIDGYTF. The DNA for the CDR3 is TGTGCCAGTACTAACATCGATGGCTACACCTTC.